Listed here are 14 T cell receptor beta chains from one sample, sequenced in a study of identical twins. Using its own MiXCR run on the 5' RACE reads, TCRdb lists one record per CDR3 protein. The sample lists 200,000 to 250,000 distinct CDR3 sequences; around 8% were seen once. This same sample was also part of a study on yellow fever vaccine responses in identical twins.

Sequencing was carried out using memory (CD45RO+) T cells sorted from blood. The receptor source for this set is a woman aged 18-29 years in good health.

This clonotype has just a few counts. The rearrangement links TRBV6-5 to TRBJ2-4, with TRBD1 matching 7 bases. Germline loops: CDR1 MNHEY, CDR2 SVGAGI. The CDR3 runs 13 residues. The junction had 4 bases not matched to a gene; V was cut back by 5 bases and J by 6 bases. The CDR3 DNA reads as TGTGCCAGCAGTCACAGGGGAGTAAACATTCAGTACTTC. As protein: CASSHRGVNIQYF.

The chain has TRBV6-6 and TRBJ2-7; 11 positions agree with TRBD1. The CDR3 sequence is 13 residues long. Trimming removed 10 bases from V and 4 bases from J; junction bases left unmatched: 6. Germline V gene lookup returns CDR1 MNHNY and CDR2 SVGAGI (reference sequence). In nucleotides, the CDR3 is TGTGCCACCTCCGGGACAGGGGGATACGAGCAGTACTTC. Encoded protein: CATSGTGGYEQYF.

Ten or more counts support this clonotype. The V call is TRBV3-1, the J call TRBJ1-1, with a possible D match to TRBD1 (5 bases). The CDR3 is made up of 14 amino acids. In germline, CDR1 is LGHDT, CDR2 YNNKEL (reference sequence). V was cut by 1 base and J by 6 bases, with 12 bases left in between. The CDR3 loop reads CASSQVVGAAEAFF. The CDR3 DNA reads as TGTGCCAGCAGCCAAGTAGTCGGGGCGGCTGAAGCTTTCTTT.

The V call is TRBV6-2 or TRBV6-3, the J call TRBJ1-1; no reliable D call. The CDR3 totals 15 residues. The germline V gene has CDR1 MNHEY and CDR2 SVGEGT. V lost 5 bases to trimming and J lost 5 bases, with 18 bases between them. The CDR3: CASSLRASGGTEAFF. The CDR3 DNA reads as TGTGCCAGCAGTCTACGGGCGTCCGGTGGGACTGAAGCTTTCTTT.

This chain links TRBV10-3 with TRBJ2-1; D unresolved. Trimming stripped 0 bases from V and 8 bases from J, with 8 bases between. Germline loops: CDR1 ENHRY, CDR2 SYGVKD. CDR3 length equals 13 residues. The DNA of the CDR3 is TGTGCCATCAGTGAGTCTTTGTACGATGAGCAGTTCTTC. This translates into CAISESLYDEQFF.

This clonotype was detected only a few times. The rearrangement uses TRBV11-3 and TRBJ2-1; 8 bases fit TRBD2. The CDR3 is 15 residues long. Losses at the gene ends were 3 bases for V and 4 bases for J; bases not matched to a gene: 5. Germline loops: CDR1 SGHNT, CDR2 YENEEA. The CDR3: CASSFTSGIYNEQFF. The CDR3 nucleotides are TGTGCCAGCAGCTTTACTAGCGGCATTTACAATGAGCAGTTCTTC.

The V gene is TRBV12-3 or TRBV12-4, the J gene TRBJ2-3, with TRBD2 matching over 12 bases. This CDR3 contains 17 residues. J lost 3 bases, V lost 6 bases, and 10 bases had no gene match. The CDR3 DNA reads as TGTGCCAGCAGGCCTAGCGGGGGGGCAGAGTGGACAGATACGCAGTATTTT. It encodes CASRPSGGAEWTDTQYF.

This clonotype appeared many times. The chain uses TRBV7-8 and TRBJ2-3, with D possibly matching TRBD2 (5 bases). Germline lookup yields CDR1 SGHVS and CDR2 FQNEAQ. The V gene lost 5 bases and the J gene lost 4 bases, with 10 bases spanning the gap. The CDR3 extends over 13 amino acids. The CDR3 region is CASSPPLADTQYF. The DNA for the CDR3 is TGTGCCAGCAGCCCCCCACTAGCAGATACGCAGTATTTT.

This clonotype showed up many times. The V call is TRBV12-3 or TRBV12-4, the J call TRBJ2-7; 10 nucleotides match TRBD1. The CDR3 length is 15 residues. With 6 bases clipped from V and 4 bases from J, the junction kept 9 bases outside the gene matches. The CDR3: CASRRQGAEVYEQYF. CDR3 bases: TGTGCCAGCAGGAGACAGGGGGCTGAGGTGTACGAGCAGTACTTC.

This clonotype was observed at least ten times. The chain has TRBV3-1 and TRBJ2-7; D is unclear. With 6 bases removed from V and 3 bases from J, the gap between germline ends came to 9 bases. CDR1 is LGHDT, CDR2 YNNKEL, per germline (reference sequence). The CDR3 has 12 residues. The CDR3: CASSQTGYEQYF. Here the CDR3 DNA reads TGTGCCAGCAGTCAGACGGGCTACGAGCAGTACTTC.

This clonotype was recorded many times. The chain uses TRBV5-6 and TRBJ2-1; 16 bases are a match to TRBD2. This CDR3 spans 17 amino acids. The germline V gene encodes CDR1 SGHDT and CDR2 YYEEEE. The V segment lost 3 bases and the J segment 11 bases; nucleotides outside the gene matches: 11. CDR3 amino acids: CASSSGLAGGPGDKQFF. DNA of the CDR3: TGTGCCAGCAGCTCGGGACTAGCGGGAGGGCCAGGGGATAAGCAGTTCTTC.

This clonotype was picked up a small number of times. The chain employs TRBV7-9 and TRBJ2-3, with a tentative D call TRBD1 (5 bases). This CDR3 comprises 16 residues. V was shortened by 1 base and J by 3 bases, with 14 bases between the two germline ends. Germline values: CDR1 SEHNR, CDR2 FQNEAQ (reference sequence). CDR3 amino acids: CASSLDRAGRTDTQYF. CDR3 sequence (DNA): TGTGCCAGCAGCTTAGATCGGGCAGGGCGAACAGATACGCAGTATTTT.

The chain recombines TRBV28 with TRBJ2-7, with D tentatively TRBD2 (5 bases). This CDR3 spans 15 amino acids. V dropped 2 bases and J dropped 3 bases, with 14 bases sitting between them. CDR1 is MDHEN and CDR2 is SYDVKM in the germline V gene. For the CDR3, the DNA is TGTGCCAGCAGTTTAGGACTGGGAGATTACTACGAGCAGTACTTC. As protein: CASSLGLGDYYEQYF.

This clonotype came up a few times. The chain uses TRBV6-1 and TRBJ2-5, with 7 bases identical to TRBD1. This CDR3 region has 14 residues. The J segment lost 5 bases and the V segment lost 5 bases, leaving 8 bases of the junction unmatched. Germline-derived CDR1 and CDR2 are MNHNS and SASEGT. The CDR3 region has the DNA TGTGCCAGCAGTCAATCGGGACAGCGGGAGACCCAGTACTTC. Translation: CASSQSGQRETQYF.